This TCR beta chain was identified in a study of tumor and adjacent non-tumor tissue in lung cancer. RNA was extracted from bulk tissue without any cell sorting. This non-tumor lung sample came from over 3 cm beyond the tumor edge. Germline V gives CDR1 SGHAT, CDR2 FQNNGV. Trimming shortened V by 3 bases and J by 0 bases, and 8 bases separated the two germline ends. This CDR3 has 14 residues. TCRbeta libraries were built with three rounds of nested PCR, modified from ARM-PCR. TCRdb called the multiplex PCR reads again in MiXCR, with one record for every CDR3 protein. The sample yields about 80,000 distinct CDR3 sequences, roughly 80% seen once. Comments on this clonotype: Its antigen is still unknown.

Study-level findings and limits: Top 100 clones took a larger repertoire share in normal lung.

This sequence originates from a man in his sixties with non-small cell lung cancer. The genes are TRBV11-2 and TRBJ1-1, with a weak D call TRBD1 (6 bases). Sample: distant non-tumor lung tissue. The CDR3 DNA reads as TGTGCCAGCAGCTTGGGACATATGAACACTGAAGCTTTCTTT. Residues: CASSLGHMNTEAFF. Full variable domain (rest looked up from reference TRBV11-2 and TRBJ1-1): EAGVAQSPRYKIIEKRQSVAFWCNPISGHATLYWYQQILGQGPKLLIQFQNNGVVDDSQLPKDRFSAERLKGVDSTLKIQPAKLEDSAVYLCASSLGHMNTEAFFGQGTRLTVV.